This TCR beta chain appears in the sequencing data of a study of T cells in Graves' hyperthyroidism and ophthalmopathy. The wider study: Peripheral blood was drawn at first diagnosis, prior to all treatment.

RNA transcripts served as the template for amplifying TCR beta CDR3 regions. HTBI primers were used for first-round RT-PCR of the TCR CDR3. TCRdb reanalysed the multiplex PCR reads using MiXCR and keeps one entry per CDR3 protein. Here the sample spans about 250,000 distinct CDR3 sequences, over 20% being singletons. V was cut by 5 bases and J by 0 bases, with 11 bases left in between. This CDR3 has 15 amino acids. The authors took PBMCs from 10 ml fresh peripheral blood. This clonotype was counted only a few times. V gene TRBV12-3 or TRBV12-4 combines with J gene TRBJ1-3, with D perhaps matching TRBD1 (5 bases). The sample was blood. This clonotype was sampled from a man in his thirties or forties with Graves' ophthalmopathy. CDR3 coding DNA: TGTGCCAGCAGTACGAGGGGTAACTCTGGAAACACCATATATTTT. Its translation: CASSTRGNSGNTIYF.